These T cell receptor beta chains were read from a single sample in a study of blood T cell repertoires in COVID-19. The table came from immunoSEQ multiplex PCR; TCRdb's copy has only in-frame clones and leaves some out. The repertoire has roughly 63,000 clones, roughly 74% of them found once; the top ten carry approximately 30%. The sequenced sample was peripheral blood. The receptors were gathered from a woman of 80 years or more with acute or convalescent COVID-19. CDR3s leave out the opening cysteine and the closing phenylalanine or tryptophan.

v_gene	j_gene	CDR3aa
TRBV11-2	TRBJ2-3	ASSLDLSSVPTDTQY
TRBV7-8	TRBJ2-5	ASSQTSGIETQY
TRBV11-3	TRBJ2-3	ASSPRRLAGGTDTQY
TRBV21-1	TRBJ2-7	ASSAWTGLYEQY
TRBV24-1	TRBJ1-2	ATSVGGYGYT
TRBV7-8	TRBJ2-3	ASSTDRGPDTQY
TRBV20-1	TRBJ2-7	SASRQDIARGRRDEQY
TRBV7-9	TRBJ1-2	ASSSDRVRGYT
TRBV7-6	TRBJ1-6	ASSLSLQANSPLH
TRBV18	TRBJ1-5	ASSPRGTGNQPQH
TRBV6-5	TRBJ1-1	ASTGQGVFEAF
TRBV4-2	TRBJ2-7	ASSHVQGTSGSFPYEQY
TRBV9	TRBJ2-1	ASSESGGSYNEQF
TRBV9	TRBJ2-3	ASGGAGTDTQY
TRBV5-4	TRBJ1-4	ASSYGQGRKLF
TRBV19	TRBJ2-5	ASSSDRGRVETQY
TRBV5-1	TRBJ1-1	ASSLREGTGLNTEAF
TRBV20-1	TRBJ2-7	SARGRVEQY
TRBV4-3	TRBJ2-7	ASSQEDPSSSYEQY
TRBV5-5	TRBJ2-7	ASSLPSHVYEQY
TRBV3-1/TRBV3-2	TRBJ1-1	ASSQDIGDRVTEAF
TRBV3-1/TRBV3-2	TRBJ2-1	ASSLLAGEWNEQF
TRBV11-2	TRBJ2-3	ASRPAGGFPDTQY
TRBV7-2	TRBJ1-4	ASSPRGGRDNEKLF
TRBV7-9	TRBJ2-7	ASSPTGYEQY
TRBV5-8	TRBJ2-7	ASSLPGLVIEQY
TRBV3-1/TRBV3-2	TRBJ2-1	ASSLGLAGNEQF
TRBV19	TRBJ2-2	ASSIVRVGELF
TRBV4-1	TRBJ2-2	ASSQLGTQNTGELF
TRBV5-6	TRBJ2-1	ASSFLAFGSYNEQF
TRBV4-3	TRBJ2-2	ASSQYQTSGREGTGELF
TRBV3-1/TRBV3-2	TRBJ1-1	ASSLGRGGTEAF
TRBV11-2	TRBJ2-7	ASSLDVFYEQY
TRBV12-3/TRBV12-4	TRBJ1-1	ASSLGQPREAF
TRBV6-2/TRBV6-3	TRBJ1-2	ASSYLGQHDYGYT
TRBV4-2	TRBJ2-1	ASSQDRIANEQF
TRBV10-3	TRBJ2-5	AAGRRTTETQY
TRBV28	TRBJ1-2	ASSLSGAGGYT
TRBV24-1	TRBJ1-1	ATSRGGTEAF
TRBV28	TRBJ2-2	ATGGGRANGELF
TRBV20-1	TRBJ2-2	SASPSTGSTGELF
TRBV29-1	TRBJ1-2	SVERGPGGYT
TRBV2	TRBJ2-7	ASRGAGPYEQY
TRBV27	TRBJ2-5	ASSYQGAMETQY
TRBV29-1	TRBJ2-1	SGGTSGLSYNEQF
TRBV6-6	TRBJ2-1	ASRSGTSADEQF
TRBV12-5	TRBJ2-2	ASGVGFSGGNTGELF
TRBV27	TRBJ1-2	ASSFGDRGRTFGYT
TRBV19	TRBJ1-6	ASIPGGTYTSPLH
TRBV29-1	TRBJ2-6	SVAGVVANVLT
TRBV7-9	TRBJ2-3	AAAGGLTDTQY
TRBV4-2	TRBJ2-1	ASSQPLLAGGPGEQF
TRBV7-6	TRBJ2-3	ASSIGTSGRTDTQY
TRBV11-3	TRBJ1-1	ASSWTKVNTEAF
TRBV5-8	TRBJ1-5	ASSLGDRANQPQH
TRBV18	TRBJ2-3	ASSPGLAGRTDTQY
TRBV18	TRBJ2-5	ASSDRTSGTETQY